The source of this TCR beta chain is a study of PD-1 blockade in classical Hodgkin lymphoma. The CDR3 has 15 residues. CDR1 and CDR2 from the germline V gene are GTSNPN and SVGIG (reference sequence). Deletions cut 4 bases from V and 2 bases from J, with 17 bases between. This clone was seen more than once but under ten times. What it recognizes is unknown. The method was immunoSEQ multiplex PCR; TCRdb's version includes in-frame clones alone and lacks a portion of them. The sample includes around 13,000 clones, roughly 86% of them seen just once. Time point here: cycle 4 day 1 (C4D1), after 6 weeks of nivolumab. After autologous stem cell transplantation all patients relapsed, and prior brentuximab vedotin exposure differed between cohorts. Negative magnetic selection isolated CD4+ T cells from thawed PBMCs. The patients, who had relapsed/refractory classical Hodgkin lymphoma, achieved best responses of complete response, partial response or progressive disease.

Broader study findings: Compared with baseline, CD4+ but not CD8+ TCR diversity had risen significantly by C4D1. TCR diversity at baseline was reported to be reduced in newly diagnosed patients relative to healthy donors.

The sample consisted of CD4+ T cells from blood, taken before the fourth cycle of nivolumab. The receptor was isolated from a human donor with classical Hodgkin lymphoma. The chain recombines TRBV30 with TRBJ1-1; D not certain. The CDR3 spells CAWMDKAFGNTEAFF. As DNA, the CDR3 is TGTGCCTGGATGGATAAGGCATTCGGAAACACTGAAGCTTTCTTT.